This T cell receptor beta chain came from a study of T cells in Graves' hyperthyroidism and ophthalmopathy. Findings of the study overall: Blood held most thyroid clonotypes expanded above 0.001 frequency.

This clonotype was observed many times. Its antigen is unknown. This CDR3 region has 15 residues. Germline V gene lookup returns CDR1 DFQATT and CDR2 SNEGSKA (reference sequence). V was pared by 6 bases and J by 4 bases, with 21 bases between. Researchers amplified the TCR beta CDR3 regions from RNA transcripts. The HTBI set primed first-round TCR CDR3 RT-PCR. TCRdb reprocessed the multiplex PCR reads via MiXCR and lists one record per CDR3 protein. The sample carries 500,000 or so distinct CDR3 sequences, more than 15% recorded once. The TCR was taken from a woman aged 25 to 39 with Graves' ophthalmopathy. The chain couples TRBV20-1 to TRBJ2-5, with TRBD2 as a possible D gene (5 bases). The specimen was blood. The DNA of the CDR3 is TGCAGTGCCTCACCCCCCAGCGGCCTAAGAGAGACCCAGTACTTC. This translates into CSASPPSGLRETQYF.